One T cell receptor (beta chain) is described in this entry. This clonotype was picked up many times. The antigen it binds to is not known. It has no much larger one-base neighbor in the sample; base qualities were not kept. The data belong to a study of T cells after yellow fever vaccination (dated by TCRdb to between 2017 and 2020). For the study in its entirety: Libraries from fractions with low cell numbers were prepared with the SMART-Seq v4 Ultra Low Input RNA kit. To track T-cell clones before and after primary and booster YFV17D yellow fever vaccination, bulk TCR alpha and beta repertoires were sequenced longitudinally. Two healthy male donors made up the cohort, one aged 18 to 30 years and the other aged 30 to 40 years. Blood was drawn at multiple timepoints before and after primary and secondary immunization, with bulk PBMC replicates and cell subsets isolated. Results the study describes overall, beyond this receptor: The study included only two donors, which limits how far the findings can be generalized. Compared with the primary T-cell response, the secondary T-cell response was faster but weaker, reaching its peak on day 5 rather than on day 15. A small fraction of clonotypes appeared in both the CD4 and CD8 compartments, likely as a result of convergent recombination. Most clones expanded after primary vaccination (approximately 97% of CD4 and roughly 90% of CD8) were re-detected after the booster, suggesting that broad memory maintenance occurred. FACS-sorted repertoires could contain abundant contaminating clonotypes from the bulk population, so computational filtering was required.

The sample's treatment or condition label, in plain terms: live attenuated yellow fever vaccine strain. Two biological replicates of bulk PBMCs were collected at each blood-draw timepoint. PBMCs were isolated from peripheral blood using a standard Ficoll-Paque protocol. RNA was extracted with TriZol from bulk PBMCs, CD4 and CD8 fractions, and dextramer-positive and dextramer-negative fractions. The CDR3 covers 12 residues, taking in both the cysteine and the phenylalanine. The DNA shown is the 36-base CDR3, in frame from base 1. The junction shows trimming of 5 bases on V and 3 bases on J, plus 11 bases between the germline ends. Reading the germline V gene (reference sequence) gives CDR1 DFQATT and CDR2 SNEGSKA. Sequencing was carried out with an Illumina NovaSeq 6000. TCR cDNA was synthesized by 5'RACE template switching, through which a universal primer site and unique molecular identifiers were introduced. Priming for cDNA synthesis came from both the TCR alpha and TCR beta constant segments. Library amplification used two PCR steps, and the second PCR step added sample barcodes and sequencing adapters. Sequencing of libraries was done on Illumina HiSeq 2500 (2x100 bp) or NovaSeq (2x150 bp). The study's own analysis went as follows. MIGEC handled demultiplexing of reads and collapsing into UMI consensus sequences, while MiXCR performed V(D)J alignment. Clonotypes responding to the vaccine were identified with edgeR on replicate PBMC samples, with the criteria of FDR below 0.01 and a log2 fold change above 5 up to day 15. Each bulk clonotype was labeled CD4 or CD8 based on which sequenced repertoire, CD4 or CD8, contained the clonotype at higher abundance. In-frame beta chains were kept once TCRdb had trimmed the public reads at Q25 with fastp and called clones with MiXCR. Every CDR3 protein is listed once, alongside the most common genes and DNA of its rows. TCRdb's processing, not the authors', yielded these V and J calls. The sample table shows over 300,000 distinct CDR3 sequences, and roughly 3.5% are seen once. The top ten clones comprise about a quarter of the sample.

Sequencing used PBMCs, obtained on the day of the yellow fever booster vaccination. The TCR sequence derives from a man aged 18-30 years who received the YFV17D yellow fever vaccine. The chain uses TRBV20-1 and TRBJ2-7, with the D call perhaps TRBD1 or TRBD2, as 6 bases match in each case. In nucleotides, the sequence is TGCAGTGCTCCCAGGGGAGGCTACGAGCAGTACTTC. Its product reads: CSAPRGGYEQYF.